This TCR beta chain was recorded in a study of T cells in Graves' hyperthyroidism and ophthalmopathy. This clonotype has more than one count but fewer than ten. Germline V gives CDR1 MNHNS, CDR2 SASEGT. V was pared by 7 bases and J by 8 bases, with 8 bases of the junction left unmatched. The CDR3 has 14 residues. It was RNA transcripts that yielded the amplified TCR beta CDR3 regions. HTBI primers drove first-round RT-PCR of the TCR CDR3. TCRdb used MiXCR to reprocess the multiplex PCR reads, holding one entry per CDR3 protein. This sample has some 140,000 distinct CDR3 sequences, with over 20% found just once.

The material sequenced was blood. J is TRBJ1-4 and V is TRBV6-1; 9 bases map to TRBD1. The origin of this receptor is a woman in her 50s with Graves' hyperthyroidism that later progressed to Graves' ophthalmopathy. The CDR3 region has the DNA TGTGCCAGCACTAGGGACAGGGAGAAAGAAAAACTGTTTTTT. Protein product: CASTRDREKEKLFF.